This entry lists 13 T cell receptor beta chains sequenced from one sample in a study of blood T cells in healthy people across ages. For the second PCR, which ran for about 7 to 12 cycles, a sample-barcoded 5' primer and a J-beta primer mix were used. Each CDR3 protein gets one entry after TCRdb re-called the 5' RACE reads with MiXCR. Altogether roughly 1,300,000 distinct CDR3 sequences are present, around 59% being singletons, with the ten largest covering 6.5% to 8.5%. What was sequenced was blood. Every receptor here comes from a man younger than 35 in good health.

V and J are TRBV2 and TRBJ2-3; 8 bases line up with TRBD1. J lost 2 bases, V lost 4 bases, and 11 bases had no gene match. Germline loops: CDR1 SNHLY, CDR2 FYNNEI. The CDR3 is 17 amino acids. CDR3 residues: CASSGPGTGRDTDTQYF. The CDR3 DNA sequence: TGTGCCAGCAGTGGCCCGGGGACAGGCCGGGACACAGATACGCAGTATTTT.

This clonotype was seen only a few times. The chain combines TRBV25-1 with TRBJ1-4; no reliable D call. Germline values: CDR1 MGHDK, CDR2 SYGVNS. V was shortened by 3 bases and J by 6 bases, with 2 bases between the two germline ends. This CDR3 contains 11 residues. This chain's CDR3 is CASSDYEKLFF. CDR3 DNA sequence: TGTGCCAGCAGTGATTATGAAAAACTGTTTTTT.

In its sample, this clonotype was seen many times. At one end the junction does not follow the germline gene, possibly because of a read error. The J gene is TRBJ2-7, the V gene TRBV7-2; D unresolved. The CDR3 totals 11 residues. The V gene's germline CDR1 is SGHTA and CDR2 FQGNSA. The CDR3 region is CASSLNYEQYF. The CDR3 DNA sequence: TGCGCCAGCAGCTTGAACTACGAGCAGTACTTC.

This clonotype occurred a few times. The chain recombines TRBV7-6 with TRBJ2-7; 8 bases match TRBD1. The CDR3 has 15 residues. J lost 7 bases, V lost 1 base, and 9 bases had no gene match. Germline lookup yields CDR1 SGHVS and CDR2 FNYEAQ. CDR3 in DNA: TGTGCCAGCAGCTTAGTCGGGACAGGACCCGTGGAGCAGTACTTC. It yields the protein CASSLVGTGPVEQYF.

This clonotype was counted a few times. This sequence joins TRBV20-1 and TRBJ2-7, with D possibly being TRBD1 or TRBD2 (7 bases each). Near its end, the DNA agrees better with TRBJ2-5, so the J call may be wrong. The CDR3 is 14 amino acids. Germline CDR1 DFQATT, CDR2 SNEGSKA (reference sequence). The CDR3 DNA reads TGCAGTGCTATCAGGGGGGGCCCTAAAGAGACCCAGTACTTC. This gives the protein CSAIRGGPKETQYF.

This clonotype was seen a handful of times. The chain is built from TRBV4-1 and TRBJ1-1; D is ambiguous. The CDR3 consists of 15 residues. Trimming left V 1 base short and J 3 bases short, with 12 bases between. From germline, CDR1 is MGHRA and CDR2 YSYEKL. Here the CDR3 reads CASSQVPSLYTEAFF. The CDR3 DNA sequence: TGCGCCAGCAGCCAAGTACCGTCTTTGTACACTGAAGCTTTCTTT.

This sequence joins TRBV5-6 and TRBJ2-3; TRBD2 is a possible D gene (6 bases). Germline assignment: CDR1 SGHDT and CDR2 YYEEEE. The CDR3 is made up of 15 amino acids. V was trimmed by 1 base and J by 4 bases, leaving 13 bases between them. This chain's CDR3 is CASSLMGSGPDTQYF. In DNA form, the CDR3 reads TGTGCCAGCAGCTTGATGGGTAGCGGTCCAGATACGCAGTATTTT.

This clonotype came up a few times. CDR3 sequence reads: CSVEVPGGANTEAFF. CDR3 nucleotides: TGCAGCGTTGAAGTTCCAGGGGGCGCGAACACTGAAGCTTTCTTT. The chain couples TRBV29-1 to TRBJ1-1; 8 bases are a match to TRBD1. J gave up 1 base and V 1 base, and 5 bases lay outside the gene matches. CDR3 length: 15 amino acids. Germline V gene lookup returns CDR1 SQVTM and CDR2 ANQGSEA.

This chain connects TRBV20-1 to TRBJ2-5, with TRBD1 matching over 9 bases. The DNA end lines up better with TRBJ2-7; the J call may be wrong. The germline V gene encodes CDR1 DFQATT and CDR2 SNEGSKA (reference sequence). The length of the CDR3 is 14 residues. CDR3 loop: CSARGYGQGYEQYF. The CDR3 DNA reads TGCAGTGCTAGAGGGTACGGACAGGGGTACGAGCAGTACTTC.

The chain links TRBV20-1 to TRBJ2-5; D may correspond to TRBD1 or TRBD2 (5 bases each). The CDR3 contains 12 residues. Per germline, CDR1 DFQATT and CDR2 SNEGSKA (reference sequence). Trimming shortened V by 0 bases and J by 3 bases, and 5 bases separated the two germline ends. The CDR3 sequence is CSAREGEETQYF. In DNA form, the CDR3 reads TGCAGTGCTAGAGAGGGGGAAGAGACCCAGTACTTC.

This chain joins TRBV2 and TRBJ2-3; D is unclear. The CDR3 extends over 16 amino acids. V was trimmed by 9 bases and J by 0 bases, leaving 19 bases between them. From germline, CDR1 is SNHLY and CDR2 FYNNEI. CDR3 residues: CASQTLYASSTDTQYF. CDR3 DNA sequence: TGTGCCAGTCAGACTCTCTACGCGTCCAGCACAGATACGCAGTATTTT.

As to this clonotype: This may be a read error, as it is one base from a much larger clone. The chain joins TRBV6-4 to TRBJ2-1; D gene uncertain. V dropped 0 bases and J dropped 6 bases, with 6 bases sitting between them. CDR1 MRHNA and CDR2 SNTAGT come from the germline V gene. The CDR3 spans 13 residues. The CDR3 DNA is TGTGCCAGCAGTGACTCGGTTTCCAATGAGCAGTTCTTC. Protein product: CASSDSVSNEQFF.

In its sample, this clonotype was seen a few times. The V and J genes are TRBV27 and TRBJ2-3; 10 bases are a match to TRBD1. The germline V gene has CDR1 MNHEY and CDR2 SMNVEV (reference sequence). After removal of 7 bases from V and 6 bases from J, the junction contained 13 bases not matched to a gene. The CDR3 sequence is 16 residues long. The CDR3 spells CASTPRWDRGRDTQYF. CDR3 DNA sequence: TGTGCCAGCACCCCGAGGTGGGACAGGGGTCGCGATACGCAGTATTTT.